These 14 T cell receptor beta chains share one sample of origin, sequenced in a study of blood T cells in healthy people across ages. The authors ran a second PCR of 7 to 11 cycles using a sample-barcoded 5' primer and a J-beta primer mix. TCRdb passed the 5' RACE reads through MiXCR, listing each CDR3 protein once. The sample lists hundreds of thousands of distinct CDR3 sequences, roughly 50% occurring once. What was sequenced was blood. The receptors derive from a man aged 40-55 years in good health.

This clonotype has just one count. The chain recombines TRBV28 with TRBJ2-4; 8 nucleotides line up with TRBD2. The assigned J gene may be wrong: the sequence end matches TRBJ2-7 better. This CDR3 region has 17 residues. Germline assignment: CDR1 MDHEN and CDR2 SYDVKM. The chain's CDR3 is CASSSGVDGGVLYEQYF. DNA of the CDR3: TGTGCCAGCAGTTCGGGGGTAGACGGGGGGGTACTATACGAGCAGTACTTC.

This chain joins TRBV7-8 and TRBJ2-5; 7 nucleotides agree with TRBD2. Germline CDR1 SGHVS, CDR2 FQNEAQ. J lost 10 bases, V lost 5 bases, and 16 bases had no gene match. This CDR3 contains 15 residues. The CDR3 loop reads CASSGRIAGIVGQYF. CDR3 DNA: TGTGCCAGCAGCGGCCGTATAGCGGGCATTGTAGGCCAGTACTTC.

The chain recombines TRBV20-1 with TRBJ2-2; D is unclear. Germline V lookup: CDR1 DFQATT, CDR2 SNEGSKA (reference sequence). CDR3 size: 12 residues. With 2 bases removed from V and 3 bases from J, the gap between germline ends came to 4 bases. The CDR3 sequence: CSARPDTGELFF. The CDR3 DNA reads as TGCAGTGCTAGACCGGACACCGGGGAGCTGTTTTTT.

This clonotype was seen only a few times. This chain joins TRBV2 and TRBJ2-3, with 10 bases fitting TRBD1. CDR1 is SNHLY, CDR2 FYNNEI, per germline. The CDR3 is 14 residues long. The junction had 7 bases not matched to a gene; V was cut back by 6 bases and J by 7 bases. CDR3 in DNA: TGTGCCAGCAGGAAGTCGGACAGGGGGAATACGCAGTATTTT. Residues: CASRKSDRGNTQYF.

The chain carries TRBV7-6 and TRBJ2-3; no reliable D call. The CDR3 has 16 residues. V lost 1 base and J lost 1, with 12 bases in between. Germline V gene sequence: CDR1 SGHVS, CDR2 FNYEAQ. Here the CDR3 DNA reads TGTGCCAGCAGCTTAGGCGCTCCCCTTGGCACAGATACGCAGTATTTT. Its translation: CASSLGAPLGTDTQYF. The entire variable domain, with the rest obtained from reference TRBV7-6 and TRBJ2-3, is as follows: GAGVSQSPRYKVTKRGQDVALRCDPISGHVSLYWYRQALGQGPEFLTYFNYEAQQDKSGLPNDRFSAERPEGSISTLTIQRTEQRDSAMYRCASSLGAPLGTDTQYFGPGTRLTVL.

Comment on this clonotype: Germline is not matched at one junction end, which may reflect a read error. The rearrangement joins TRBV28 to TRBJ2-7; no clear D. The CDR3 runs to 15 residues. Germline V lookup: CDR1 MDHEN, CDR2 SYDVKM. The CDR3 region has the DNA TGTGCCAGCAGCCGCACCGCGGACGCCTCCTATGAGCAGTACTTC. Translating it yields CASSRTADASYEQYF.

Only one count was recorded for this clonotype. This chain joins TRBV12-3 or TRBV12-4 and TRBJ1-5; no clear D gene. The CDR3 is made up of 14 amino acids. V was shortened by 5 bases and J by 4 bases, with 12 bases between the two germline ends. Here the CDR3 reads CASSAARDNQPQHF. The CDR3 coding sequence is TGTGCCAGCAGTGCAGCCAGAGATAATCAGCCCCAGCATTTT.

This clonotype was counted once. The genes are TRBV4-1 and TRBJ2-1, with 8 positions matching TRBD2. The CDR3 runs 15 residues. The trim removed 6 bases at V and 6 bases at J, leaving 10 bases unmatched. Germline assignment: CDR1 MGHRA and CDR2 YSYEKL. The CDR3: CASSPEAGDGNEQFF. CDR3 bases: TGCGCCAGCAGTCCTGAAGCGGGAGACGGCAATGAGCAGTTCTTC.

V and J are TRBV15 and TRBJ2-5, with 9 bases identical to TRBD1. This CDR3 has 14 amino acids. The V gene's germline CDR1 is LNHNV and CDR2 YYDKDF (reference sequence). V gave up 5 bases and J gave up 1 base; unmatched junction bases: 2. CDR3 DNA: TGTGCCACCAGCGGGACAGGGACCCAAGAGACCCAGTACTTC. It translates to CATSGTGTQETQYF.

This chain links TRBV25-1 with TRBJ2-7, with D uncertain. Trimming stripped 0 bases from V and 2 bases from J, with 8 bases between. CDR3 length: 14 residues. In germline, CDR1 is MGHDK, CDR2 SYGVNS. The CDR3, as DNA: TGTGCCAGCAGTGAATATGACTCCGCCTACGAGCAGTACTTC. The encoded protein is CASSEYDSAYEQYF.

V usage is TRBV20-1 and J usage is TRBJ2-3; TRBD2 might be the D (5 bases). The CDR3 sequence is 15 residues long. The ends were cut back, 3 bases at V and 2 bases at J, with 15 bases in the middle. Germline CDR1 reads DFQATT; CDR2 reads SNEGSKA (reference sequence). DNA for the CDR3: TGCAGTGCTAGCGAACTAGTTCATCACACAGATACGCAGTATTTT. This codes for CSASELVHHTDTQYF.

In this sample, this clonotype turned up once. The chain is built from TRBV9 and TRBJ2-2; D tentatively reads TRBD1 or TRBD2 (5 bases each). V gave up 7 bases and J gave up 4 bases, with 17 bases separating them. Germline V gives CDR1 SGDLS, CDR2 YYNGEE. This CDR3 comprises 15 residues. The CDR3 reads CASVEGSGGTGELFF. The DNA for the CDR3 is TGTGCCAGCGTCGAGGGTAGTGGGGGCACCGGGGAGCTGTTTTTT.

The V call is TRBV19, the J call TRBJ1-2, with a tentative D call TRBD1 (6 bases). This CDR3 contains 12 residues. Germline CDR1 LNHDA, CDR2 SQIVND (reference sequence). The V and J ends lost 5 bases and 8 bases respectively, with 12 bases between them. This CDR3 reads CASSPGDIGYTF. CDR3 sequence (DNA): TGTGCCAGTAGTCCAGGGGACATCGGCTACACCTTC.

V and J are TRBV11-1 and TRBJ2-7; 12 positions match TRBD1. The V segment lost 5 bases and the J segment 4 bases; nucleotides outside the gene matches: 6. CDR3 length: 15 residues. Germline CDR1 reads SGHAT; CDR2 reads FQDESV (reference sequence). The CDR3 DNA is TGTGCCAGCAGCCCAGGGACAGGGGGCTGGTACGAGCAGTACTTC. This encodes CASSPGTGGWYEQYF.